This TCR beta chain stems from a study of regulatory T cells in long-lasting Graves disease. General study results and limits: Among samples with persistent disease, TRBV28, TRBJ1-2 and TRBJ2-5 were favored.

This sample's time point: newly diagnosed GD, antithyroid drugs for less than 3 months. RNA extracted from PBMCs served as the sequencing template. This clonotype was seen repeatedly, ten times or more. Its specificity is unknown. The CDR3 sequence is 12 residues long. Trimming stripped 1 base from V and 2 bases from J, with 3 bases between. Germline V gene data show CDR1 as GTSNPN and CDR2 as SVGIG (reference sequence). Both iRepertoire HTBI primers and Arm-PCR of CDR3 regions were used to build the TCR beta libraries. TCRdb re-analysed the multiplex PCR reads in MiXCR, keeping a single row per CDR3 protein. The sample has more than 300,000 distinct CDR3 sequences, around a sixth seen once; the top ten hold around a fifth.

Sequences were derived from peripheral blood mononuclear cells (PBMCs), sampled at new diagnosis, from a patient treated with antithyroid drugs. This chain links TRBV30 with TRBJ2-1; unclear D gene. The receptor was isolated from a female donor with Graves disease. In DNA form, the CDR3 reads TGTGCCTGGAGTGCCCCCTACAATGAGCAGTTCTTC. This sequence encodes CAWSAPYNEQFF.